A single sample gave rise to the 7 T cell receptor beta chains below, sequenced in a study of control samples from healthy donors and cancer patients. Sequencing used immunoSEQ multiplex PCR; TCRdb keeps in-frame clones, though not all of them. The table shows 120,000 to 150,000 clones, with 75% to 95% occurring only once. Sequenced: blood. These receptors were taken from a man aged 25 to 40 in good health.

V gene TRBV7-8 combines with J gene TRBJ2-3; unclear D gene. The CDR3 loop spans 13 amino acids. The germline V gene encodes CDR1 SGHVS and CDR2 FQNEAQ. Trimming stripped 4 bases from V and 2 bases from J, with 7 bases between. The CDR3 sequence: CASSSAHTDTQYF. CDR3 nucleotide sequence: TGTGCCAGCAGCTCCGCTCACACAGATACGCAGTATTTT.

The rearrangement joins TRBV28 to TRBJ1-3; D is unresolved. Germline CDR1 MDHEN, CDR2 SYDVKM. V lost 7 bases, J lost 8 bases, and 9 bases lay in between. There are 11 residues in the CDR3. The CDR3 DNA reads as TGTGCCAGCATGTCCCTTGACACCATATATTTT. It specifies CASMSLDTIYF.

The chain is built from TRBV4-1 and TRBJ2-7, with TRBD2 matching 10 bases. V lost 0 bases and J lost 2; bases outside the gene matches: 4. Germline CDR1 and CDR2: MGHRA and YSYEKL. There are 16 residues in the CDR3. The DNA for the CDR3 is TGCGCCAGCAGCCAAGAGAGTCTAGCGGGGGCCTACGAGCAGTACTTC. As protein: CASSQESLAGAYEQYF.

This clone has just one count. This chain connects TRBV19 to TRBJ2-1; 11 nucleotides align to TRBD2. CDR1 and CDR2 from the germline V gene are LNHDA and SQIVND (reference sequence). The CDR3 has 14 residues. V was clipped by 8 bases and J by 7 bases; unmatched bases: 7. In nucleotides, the CDR3 is TGTGCCAGTGCGCTAGCGGGGGGCCCAAATGAGCAGTTCTTC. It specifies CASALAGGPNEQFF.

The rearrangement joins TRBV5-4 to TRBJ1-1; D gene ambiguous. Trimming pared 1 base from V and 5 bases from J, leaving 9 bases between. Germline V lookup: CDR1 SGHNT, CDR2 YYREEE (reference sequence). The CDR3 covers 13 residues. The CDR3 coding sequence is TGTGCCAGCAGCTTGAGTCTGGGTACTGAAGCTTTCTTT. Amino acids: CASSLSLGTEAFF.

This chain uses TRBV27 with TRBJ2-7; tentatively, D is TRBD2 (6 bases). Germline lookup yields CDR1 MNHEY and CDR2 SMNVEV (reference sequence). This CDR3 comprises 12 residues. V lost 5 bases and J lost 3, with 8 bases in between. The CDR3 nucleotides read TGTGCCAGCAGTGGGACTTTCTACGAGCAGTACTTC. The encoded protein is CASSGTFYEQYF.

This clone was counted once. Other DNA sequences in the same sample also yield this CDR3. The chain is built from TRBV25-1 and TRBJ1-2, with 7 bases identical to TRBD1. This CDR3 is built from 14 residues. Germline values: CDR1 MGHDK, CDR2 SYGVNS. Losses at the gene ends were 7 bases for V and 8 bases for J; bases not matched to a gene: 13. This CDR3 reads CASTPREGARGYTF. For the CDR3, the DNA is TGTGCCAGCACCCCCCGGGAGGGGGCACGGGGCTACACCTTC.